This is a list of T cell receptor beta chains from one sample in a study of blood T cells in healthy people across ages. MiXCR, applied by TCRdb to the 5' RACE reads, yields one record per CDR3 protein. The sample records around 2 million distinct CDR3 sequences, roughly two fifths being singletons. Sequenced material: blood. The receptor set was obtained from a human donor in good health. The CDR3 runs from the conserved cysteine through the conserved F or W. The D gene is left open where the match is weak.

d_call	v_call	j_call	cdr3_aa
.	TRBV4-3	TRBJ1-2	CASSQVLANYGYTF
.	TRBV5-1	TRBJ2-7	CASSWETGKRSYEQYF
TRBD2	TRBV2	TRBJ2-7	CASSGTKAGLPSYEQYF
TRBD2	TRBV6-2/TRBV6-3	TRBJ2-7	CASMASGGSNEQYF
TRBD2	TRBV20-1	TRBJ2-1	CNAELGLAGVNEQFF
.	TRBV5-6	TRBJ2-7	CASSRRTSWGSYERYF
.	TRBV12-3/TRBV12-4	TRBJ1-6	CASSLVYRGSPLHF
TRBD2	TRBV20-1	TRBJ2-3	CSARGLESGGTQYF
.	TRBV7-3	TRBJ1-1	CASSLGGTAEAFF
TRBD2	TRBV7-9	TRBJ2-3	CASGRLAGGSSTDTQYF
.	TRBV6-5	TRBJ1-2	CASSYEGSYGYTF
.	TRBV29-1	TRBJ1-2	CSVNRYPKGRYGYTF
TRBD1	TRBV5-5	TRBJ2-7	CASSRIGTGSSSYEQYF
.	TRBV6-5	TRBJ2-7	CASSYSGLRDEQYF
.	TRBV29-1	TRBJ1-1	CSVLPGAFF
.	TRBV5-1	TRBJ2-7	CASSLSWGTTYEQYF